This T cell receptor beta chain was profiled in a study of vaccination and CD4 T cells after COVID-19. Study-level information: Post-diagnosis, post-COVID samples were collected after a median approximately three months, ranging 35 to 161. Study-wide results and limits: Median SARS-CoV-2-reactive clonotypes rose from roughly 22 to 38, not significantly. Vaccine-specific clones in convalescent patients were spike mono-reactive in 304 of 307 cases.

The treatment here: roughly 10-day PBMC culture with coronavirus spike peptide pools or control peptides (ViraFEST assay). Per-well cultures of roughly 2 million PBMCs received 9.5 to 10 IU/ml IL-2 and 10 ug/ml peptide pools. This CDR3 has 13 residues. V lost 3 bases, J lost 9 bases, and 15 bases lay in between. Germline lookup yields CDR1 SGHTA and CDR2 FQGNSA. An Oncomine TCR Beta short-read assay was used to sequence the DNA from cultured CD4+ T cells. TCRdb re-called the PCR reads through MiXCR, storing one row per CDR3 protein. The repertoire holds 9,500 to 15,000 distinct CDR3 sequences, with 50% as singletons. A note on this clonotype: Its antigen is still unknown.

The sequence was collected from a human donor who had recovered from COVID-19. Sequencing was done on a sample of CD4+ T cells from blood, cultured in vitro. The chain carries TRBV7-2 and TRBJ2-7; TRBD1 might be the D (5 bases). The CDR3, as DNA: TGTGCCAGCAGCTTTATGGTCCAGCAGGGGCAGTACTTC. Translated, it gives CASSFMVQQGQYF.